This TCR beta chain was identified in a study of blood T cell repertoires in COVID-19. Across the study: The cDNA or gDNA used as material had been derived from T cells, B-cell-depleted T cells, or PBMCs.

V was clipped by 0 bases and J by 2 bases; unmatched bases: 7. Germline V gene lookup returns CDR1 SGHNT and CDR2 YYREEE (reference sequence). CDR3 length equals 16 residues. How the authors handled the data: Amplification of reference gene primers was used by the study to estimate nucleated cell counts. The data were produced by immunoSEQ multiplex PCR, yet TCRdb's version contains in-frame clones alone and is incomplete. The DNA was the basis for D and trimming; V, J and clone size are from that table. The sample yields about 240,000 clones, roughly 80% seen once. The receptor's source is a woman between 18 and 29 years old with acute or convalescent COVID-19. The source material was peripheral blood. This sequence joins TRBV5-4 and TRBJ1-2, with 7 bases fitting TRBD1. This chain's CDR3 is CASSLDHRGANYGYTF. CDR3 DNA sequence: TGTGCCAGCAGCTTGGACCACAGGGGCGCCAACTATGGCTACACCTTC. The whole variable domain, filled in from reference TRBV5-4 and TRBJ1-2, reads ETGVTQSPTHLIKTRGQQVTLRCSSQSGHNTVSWYQQALGQGPQFIFQYYREEENGRGNFPPRFSGLQFPNYSSELNVNALELDDSALYLCASSLDHRGANYGYTFGSGTRLTVV.